This T cell receptor beta chain is from a study of vaccination and CD4 T cells after COVID-19. Study-wide results and caveats: Only post-vaccination samples contained a median roughly 86% of the reactive clones in convalescent patients.

Treatment described: roughly 11-day PBMC culture with coronavirus spike peptide pools or control peptides (ViraFEST assay). The positive PCR dates, which preceded the US Alpha, Beta and Delta variants, fell between March and December 2020. Cultured CD4+ T cell DNA was sequenced using the Oncomine TCR Beta short-read assay. One entry per CDR3 protein, called by TCRdb with MiXCR from the PCR reads. The repertoire has about 6,600 distinct CDR3 sequences, 45% of them found once; the top ten carry approximately 24%. This clonotype was counted a few times. As yet, its antigen is unknown. The CDR3 has 12 amino acids. V was clipped by 3 bases and J by 4 bases, with 6 bases between them. Per germline, CDR1 SGHTA and CDR2 FQGTGA.

Sequencing was done on a sample of CD4+ T cells from blood, cultured in vitro. V gene TRBV7-3 combines with J gene TRBJ2-5; D ambiguous. This TCR was recovered from a human donor who had recovered from COVID-19. The CDR3 region is CASSFRGETQYF. In DNA, the CDR3 is TGTGCCAGCAGCTTCAGAGGAGAGACCCAGTACTTC.